This entry is about one TCR beta chain. Its antigen is not identified. From the germline J gene comes the end of the CDR3, since the read stops 3 residues before it. This sample was included in a study of Tregs in tolerant kidney transplant recipients. Regarding the study as a whole: Biological reproducibility was not directly addressed in this study. Changing PCR primers prevented nucleotide comparison between some patients' samples. Tregs expanded with activated donor B cells seemed most donor-specific.

TCRdb's copy holds only in-frame clones and misses some; the assay was immunoSEQ multiplex PCR. Recorded for this sample: 50,000 or so clones. The CDR3 extends over 14 amino acids. Germline V gene sequence: CDR1 SEHNR, CDR2 FQNEAQ (reference sequence). The ends were cut back, 3 bases at V and 7 bases at J, with 15 bases in the middle. This TCR came from a human donor who received a combined kidney and bone marrow transplant. The input for sequencing was CD4+ T cells from blood, taken before the transplant. The chain joins TRBV7-9 to TRBJ1-2; D may be TRBD1 (6 bases). This CDR3 reads CASSFNGGAAGYTF. The CDR3 bases that were read are TGTGCCAGCAGCTTCAATGGGGGCGCGGCTGGC.